Below, 14 T cell receptor beta chains from the same sample are listed, as sequenced in a study of read filtering for tumor transcriptome and immune sequencing. The library was built from about 400 ng RNA with molecular barcoded adaptors for alpha/delta and beta/gamma chains. TCRdb redid the calling of the reads with MiXCR, one entry per CDR3 protein. This sample yields around 550 distinct CDR3 sequences, of which 60% to 80% are seen a single time; under 80% belongs to the top ten. Sequenced sample: a population of CD138-negative cells sorted from bone marrow. These receptors all stem from a donor over 35 with multiple myeloma. This table probably holds off-target reads from a library built for another chain.

The chain uses TRBV19 and TRBJ2-1, with TRBD2 matching over 7 bases. Germline-derived CDR1 and CDR2 are LNHDA and SQIVND (reference sequence). The CDR3 extends over 13 amino acids. The V and J ends lost 4 bases and 10 bases, in that order; junction bases with no gene match: 7. The CDR3 bases are TGTGCCAGTAGTAGCGGGGGTGGTGCGGAGCAGTTCTTC. Translated: CASSSGGGAEQFF. The complete variable domain, with remaining parts taken from reference TRBV19 and TRBJ2-1, reads DGGITQSPKYLFRKEGQNVTLSCEQNLNHDAMYWYRQDPGQGLRLIYYSQIVNDFQKGDIAEGYSVSREKKESFPLTVTSAQKNPTAFYLCASSSGGGAEQFFGPGTRLTVL.

By sample share, this clonotype is hyperexpanded. The chain has TRBV13 and TRBJ1-1; D not certain. V was cut by 5 bases and J by 1 base, with 8 bases left in between. CDR1 is PRHDT, CDR2 FYEKMQ, per germline (reference sequence). The CDR3 sequence is 13 residues long. The CDR3 DNA reads as TGTGCCAGCAGCCCCATGGGGAACACTGAAGCTTTCTTT. It is translated as CASSPMGNTEAFF.

This clonotype was seen only a few times. The chain carries TRBV5-5 and TRBJ1-1; D unclear. The germline CDR1 and CDR2 sequences are SGHKS and YYEKEE (reference sequence). The CDR3 sequence is 12 residues long. Trimming took 4 bases from V and 1 from J, leaving 5 bases between them. The CDR3: CASSHWNTEAFF. CDR3 coding DNA: TGTGCCAGCAGCCACTGGAACACTGAAGCTTTCTTT.

This clonotype has a handful of counts. The chain has TRBV24-1 and TRBJ1-5; TRBD1 matches 8 bases. Per germline, CDR1 KGHDR and CDR2 SFDVKD. The trim removed 4 bases at V and 6 bases at J, leaving 7 bases unmatched. CDR3 length: 15 amino acids. The DNA for the CDR3 is TGTGCCACCAGTGAGGCCAGGGGGCGCGTTCAGCCCCAGCATTTT. Protein: CATSEARGRVQPQHF.

The rearrangement joins TRBV20-1 to TRBJ2-1; possible D gene TRBD2, 6 bases. The CDR3 totals 13 residues. Germline values: CDR1 DFQATT, CDR2 SNEGSKA (reference sequence). The ends were cut back, 3 bases at V and 9 bases at J, with 15 bases in the middle. CDR3 residues: CSASASAGSEQFF. CDR3 sequence (DNA): TGCAGTGCTAGTGCTAGCGCGGGGAGTGAGCAGTTCTTC.

The chain has TRBV20-1 and TRBJ2-7; 13 nucleotides agree with TRBD2. Trimming at V came to 2 bases and at J to 0 bases, leaving 4 bases not matched to a gene. The CDR3 has 16 residues. Germline CDR1 DFQATT, CDR2 SNEGSKA (reference sequence). The CDR3 DNA is TGCAGTGCTAGACCCCGGACTAGCGGGAGCTCCTACGAGCAGTACTTC. Translating it yields CSARPRTSGSSYEQYF.

By its share, this clonotype is large. The V gene is TRBV11-3, the J gene TRBJ2-7; 11 bases line up with TRBD1. CDR3 size: 14 residues. In germline, CDR1 is SGHNT, CDR2 YENEEA. V lost 5 bases, J lost 5 bases, and 5 bases stayed unmatched. The CDR3: CASSPGQGANEQYF. The CDR3 nucleotides read TGTGCCAGCAGCCCAGGACAGGGGGCCAACGAGCAGTACTTC.

About this clonotype: This sequence may be a read error, since a much larger clone differs from it by one base. The chain has TRBV25-1 and TRBJ2-1, with TRBD1 as a possible D gene (5 bases). Germline CDR1 is MGHDK and CDR2 is SYGVNS. The CDR3 consists of 11 residues. CDR3 loop: CVSRTTDEQFF. The CDR3 bases are TGTGTCAGCAGGACAACAGATGAGCAGTTCTTC.

This sequence joins TRBV29-1 and TRBJ2-1, with D perhaps being TRBD1 or TRBD2 (6 bases each). Germline values: CDR1 SQVTM, CDR2 ANQGSEA. The CDR3 runs to 13 residues. The V end was cut by 5 bases, the J end by 4 bases, with 12 bases between. CDR3 protein: CSVKGGAYNEQFF. The CDR3 DNA is TGCAGCGTTAAGGGGGGCGCGTACAATGAGCAGTTCTTC.

The CDR3 protein is CASSYFGGFSNQPQHF. The CDR3 bases are TGTGCCAGCAGTTACTTCGGAGGGTTTAGCAATCAGCCCCAGCATTTT. The chain links TRBV6-6 to TRBJ1-5; D unresolved. The CDR3 length is 16 residues. Germline V gene lookup returns CDR1 MNHNY and CDR2 SVGAGI (reference sequence). V was shortened by 1 base and J by 0 bases, with 10 bases between the two germline ends.

The genes are TRBV24-1 and TRBJ2-1; TRBD1 matches at 9 bases. The V gene's germline CDR1 is KGHDR and CDR2 SFDVKD. The J segment lost 7 bases and the V segment lost 0 bases, leaving 3 bases of the junction unmatched. The CDR3 spans 15 residues. CDR3 sequence reads: CATSDLRTGANEQFF. Here the CDR3 DNA reads TGTGCCACCAGTGATTTGAGGACAGGGGCGAATGAGCAGTTCTTC.

Sample share makes this clonotype large (0.1 to 1%). This chain uses TRBV7-9 with TRBJ1-1; the D gene is possibly TRBD1 (5 bases). V was shortened by 0 bases and J by 1 base, with 15 bases between the two germline ends. Germline V gene sequence: CDR1 SEHNR, CDR2 FQNEAQ (reference sequence). The CDR3 extends over 17 amino acids. For the CDR3, the DNA is TGTGCCAGCAGCTTAGCGACGGGGACCTCTAAGAACACTGAAGCTTTCTTT. This gives the protein CASSLATGTSKNTEAFF.

J is TRBJ2-1 and V is TRBV7-9; 7 bases agree with TRBD1. Germline loops: CDR1 SEHNR, CDR2 FQNEAQ (reference sequence). The CDR3 consists of 14 residues. Losses at the gene ends were 4 bases for V and 6 bases for J; bases not matched to a gene: 6. CDR3 nucleotides: TGTGCCAGCAGCTCGGGACAGAGCCGCAATGAGCAGTTCTTC. It codes for CASSSGQSRNEQFF.

In its sample, this clonotype is hyperexpanded. CDR3 in amino acids: CASSIRQFSGANVLTF. CDR3 nucleotides: TGTGCCAGCAGCATCCGACAGTTCTCTGGGGCCAACGTCCTGACTTTC. The chain recombines TRBV11-2 with TRBJ2-6, with a tentative D call TRBD1 (5 bases). CDR1 and CDR2 from the germline V gene are SGHAT and FQNNGV. V lost 5 bases and J lost 0, with 11 bases in between. The CDR3 consists of 16 residues.